This TCR beta chain is drawn from a study of control samples from healthy donors and cancer patients. Germline lookup yields CDR1 MNHEY and CDR2 SVGAGI. With 5 bases removed from V and 6 bases from J, the gap between germline ends came to 12 bases. The CDR3 is 13 amino acids. Using immunoSEQ multiplex PCR, the repertoire was profiled, and TCRdb retains in-frame clones only, with some absent. Found here are about 160,000 clones, 90% to 95% of them singletons; the top ten hold about 15%. This sequence was found in a man in his sixties with colorectal cancer. The rearrangement links TRBV6-5 to TRBJ2-3, with D perhaps TRBD2 (5 bases). The sequenced sample consisted of PBMCs. CDR3 DNA sequence: TGTGCCAGCAGTCCCCGGGGTTATGATACGCAGTATTTT. Translating it yields CASSPRGYDTQYF.